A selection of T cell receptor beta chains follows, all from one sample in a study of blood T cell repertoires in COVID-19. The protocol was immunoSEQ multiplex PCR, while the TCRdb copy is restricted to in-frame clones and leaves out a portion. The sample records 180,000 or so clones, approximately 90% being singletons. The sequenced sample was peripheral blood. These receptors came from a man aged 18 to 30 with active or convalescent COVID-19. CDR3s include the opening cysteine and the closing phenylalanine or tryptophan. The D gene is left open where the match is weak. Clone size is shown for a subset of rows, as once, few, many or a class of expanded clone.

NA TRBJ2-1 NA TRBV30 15 TGTGCCTGGAGGGCCCCGTTTGAGAGCAGGAATGAGCAGTTCTTC CAWRAPFESRNEQFF
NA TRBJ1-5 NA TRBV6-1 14 TGTGCCAGCAGTGAACTGGACACTCCTCAGCCCCAGCATTTT CASSELDTPQPQHF
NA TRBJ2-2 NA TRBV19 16 TGTGCCAGTAAGGCGGGGGCATTGGTCGAGACCGGGGAGCTGTTTTTT CASKAGALVETGELFF
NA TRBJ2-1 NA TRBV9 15 TGTGCCAGCAGCGTGGGGAGCATTTATAGAAATGAGCAGTTCTTC CASSVGSIYRNEQFF
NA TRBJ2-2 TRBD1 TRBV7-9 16 TGTGCCAGCAGCTTAGAAGGACAGGGATTCACCGGGGAGCTGTTTTTT CASSLEGQGFTGELFF
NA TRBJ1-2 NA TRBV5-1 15 TGCGCCAGCAGCTCCGGGGAGGGCAGGGTAGATGGCTACACCTTC CASSSGEGRVDGYTF
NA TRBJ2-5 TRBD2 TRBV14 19 TGTGCCAGCAGCCAGAGGGGACTAGCGGGGGACTGGTACCAAGAGACCCAGTACTTC CASSQRGLAGDWYQETQYF
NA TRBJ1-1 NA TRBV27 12 TGTGCCAGCAGTTCCCCACGCGCTGAAGCTTTCTTT CASSSPRAEAFF
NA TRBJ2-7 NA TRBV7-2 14 TGTGCCAGCAGCTTAGTGGCGGTGACCTACGAGCAGTACTTC CASSLVAVTYEQYF
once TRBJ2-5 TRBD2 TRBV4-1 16 TGCGCCAGCAGCCAAGGGACCGGGAGGGCCGAAGAGACCCAGTACTTC CASSQGTGRAEETQYF
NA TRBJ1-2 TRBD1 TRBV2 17 TGTGCCGGTACGGGACAGCCGACCATGAAAGCAAACTATGGCTACACCTTC CAGTGQPTMKANYGYTF
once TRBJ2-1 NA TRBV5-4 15 TGTGCCAGCAGCTTGGACCAGGGAAGGCCTAATGAGCAGTTCTTC CASSLDQGRPNEQFF
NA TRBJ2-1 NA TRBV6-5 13 TGTGCCAGCAGTTACCTAGTGGGCAATGAGCAGTTCTTC CASSYLVGNEQFF
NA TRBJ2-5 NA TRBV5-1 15 TGCGCCAGCAGCTTGGATCCAGGGGGGCAAGAGACCCAGTACTTC CASSLDPGGQETQYF
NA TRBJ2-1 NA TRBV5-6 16 TGTGCCAGCAGCTCTCTTCACTACACCTCCTACAATGAGCAGTTCTTC CASSSLHYTSYNEQFF
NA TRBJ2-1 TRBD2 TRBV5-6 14 TGTGCCAGCAGCCCCGGACTAGCCTACAATGAGCAGTTCTTC CASSPGLAYNEQFF
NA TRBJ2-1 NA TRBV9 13 TGTGCCAGCAGCGTAGGGACATACAATGAGCAGTTCTTC CASSVGTYNEQFF
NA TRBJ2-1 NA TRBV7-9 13 TGTGCCAGCAGCTTCCAGGGGTACAATGAGCAGTTCTTC CASSFQGYNEQFF
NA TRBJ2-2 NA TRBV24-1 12 TGTGCCACCAGTACCCAGACCGGGGAGCTGTTTTTT CATSTQTGELFF
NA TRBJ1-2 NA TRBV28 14 TGTGCCAGCAGTTTGTTCCTGGGGGGGAATGGCTACACCTTC CASSLFLGGNGYTF
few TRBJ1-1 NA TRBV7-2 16 TGTGCCAGCAGCTTATGGGCGGGGCAGTTGAACACTGAAGCTTTCTTT CASSLWAGQLNTEAFF
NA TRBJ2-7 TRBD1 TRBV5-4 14 TGTGCCAGTACACAGGGGTCGAGCTCCTACGAGCAGTACTTC CASTQGSSSYEQYF
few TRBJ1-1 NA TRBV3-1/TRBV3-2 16 TGTGCCAGCAGAAAGAGAAGACAGGCAATACACACTGAAGCTTTCTTT CASRKRRQAIHTEAFF
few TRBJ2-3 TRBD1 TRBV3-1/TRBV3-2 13 TGTGCCAGCAAGTCCAGGGGGCGGGATACGCAGTATTTT CASKSRGRDTQYF
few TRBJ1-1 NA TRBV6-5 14 TGTGCCAGCAGAGCGGGGGGTGTCTTACCTGAAGCTTTCTTT CASRAGGVLPEAFF
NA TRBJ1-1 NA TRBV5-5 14 TGTGCCAGCAGCGTAGAAATAATGAACACTGAAGCTTTCTTT CASSVEIMNTEAFF
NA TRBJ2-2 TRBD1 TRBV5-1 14 TGCGCCTCATCTACAGGGGAACCCACCGGGGAGCTGTTTTTT CASSTGEPTGELFF
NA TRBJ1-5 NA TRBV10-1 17 TGCGCCAGCAGCAAAACGGGGGGTCCTGGTAGCAATCAGCCCCAGCATTTT CASSKTGGPGSNQPQHF
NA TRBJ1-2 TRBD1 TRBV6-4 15 TGTGCCAGCAGTGATCACCCAGGGGGCGACCCTGGCTACACCTTC CASSDHPGGDPGYTF
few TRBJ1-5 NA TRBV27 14 TGTGCCAGCAGTTTAGAAAGGGGGAATCAGCCCCAGCATTTT CASSLERGNQPQHF
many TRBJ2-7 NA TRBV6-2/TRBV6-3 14 TGTGCCAGCAGTTACCACGGGTTAGCCTACGAGCAGTACTTC CASSYHGLAYEQYF
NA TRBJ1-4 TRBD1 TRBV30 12 TGTGCCTGGGAGCGGACAGGGAAAAAACTGTTTTTT CAWERTGKKLFF
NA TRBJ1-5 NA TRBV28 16 TGTGCCAGCAGTTTACCCCCGACAGGACCCAATCAGCCCCAGCATTTT CASSLPPTGPNQPQHF
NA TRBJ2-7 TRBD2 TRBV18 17 TGTGCCAGCTCACCTGGTAGCGGGAGGGCCAGACCCTACGAGCAGTACTTC CASSPGSGRARPYEQYF
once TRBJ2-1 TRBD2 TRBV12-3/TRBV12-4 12 TGTGCCAGCAGAAACGCGGGGGGTGAGCAGTTCTTC CASRNAGGEQFF
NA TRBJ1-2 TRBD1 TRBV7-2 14 TGTGCCAGCAGCTCACCGGGACAGGGGGGCGGCTACACCTTC CASSSPGQGGGYTF
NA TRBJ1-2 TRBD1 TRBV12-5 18 TGTGCTAGTGGTTTCCCCCCGGGACAGGGGAAAGCTAACTATGGCTACACCTTC CASGFPPGQGKANYGYTF
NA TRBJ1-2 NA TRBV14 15 TGTGCCAGCAGCCAAGATTACGGGGGTAGAGATGGCTACACCTTC CASSQDYGGRDGYTF
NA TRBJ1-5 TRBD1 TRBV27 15 TGTGCCAGCAGTTTACGTGGGCAGGGGGATCAGCCCCAGCATTTT CASSLRGQGDQPQHF
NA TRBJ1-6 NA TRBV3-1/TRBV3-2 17 TGTGCCAGCAGCCAAGATCTATTTCAGGAGGTGGGCTCACCCCTCCACTTT CASSQDLFQEVGSPLHF
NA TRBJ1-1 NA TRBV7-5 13 TGTGCCAGAAGCTTAAGGAGAAAAACTGAAGCTTTCTTT CARSLRRKTEAFF
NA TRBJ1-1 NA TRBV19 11 TGTGCCACGGTAGAGAACACTGAAGCTTTCTTT CATVENTEAFF
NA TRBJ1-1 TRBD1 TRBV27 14 TGTGCCAGCAGGTACAGGGGCTTGAACACTGAAGCTTTCTTT CASRYRGLNTEAFF
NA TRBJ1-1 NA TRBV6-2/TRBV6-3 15 TGTGCCAGCAGTCGCCAAGGTTCTGGGCGGGGTGAAGCTTTCTTT CASSRQGSGRGEAFF
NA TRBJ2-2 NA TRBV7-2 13 TGTGCCAGCAGCTTGGACGGGAAGGGGGAGCTGTTTTTT CASSLDGKGELFF
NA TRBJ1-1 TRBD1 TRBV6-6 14 TGTGCCAGCAGCCTGACAGGGTTGAACACTGAAGCTTTCTTT CASSLTGLNTEAFF
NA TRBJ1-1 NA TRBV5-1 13 TGCGCCAGCGGAATCAATCAGGGGACTGAAGCTTTCTTT CASGINQGTEAFF
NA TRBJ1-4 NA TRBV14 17 TGTGCCAGCAGCCACACCCTTCCCGGACTTCTCAATGAAAAACTGTTTTTT CASSHTLPGLLNEKLFF